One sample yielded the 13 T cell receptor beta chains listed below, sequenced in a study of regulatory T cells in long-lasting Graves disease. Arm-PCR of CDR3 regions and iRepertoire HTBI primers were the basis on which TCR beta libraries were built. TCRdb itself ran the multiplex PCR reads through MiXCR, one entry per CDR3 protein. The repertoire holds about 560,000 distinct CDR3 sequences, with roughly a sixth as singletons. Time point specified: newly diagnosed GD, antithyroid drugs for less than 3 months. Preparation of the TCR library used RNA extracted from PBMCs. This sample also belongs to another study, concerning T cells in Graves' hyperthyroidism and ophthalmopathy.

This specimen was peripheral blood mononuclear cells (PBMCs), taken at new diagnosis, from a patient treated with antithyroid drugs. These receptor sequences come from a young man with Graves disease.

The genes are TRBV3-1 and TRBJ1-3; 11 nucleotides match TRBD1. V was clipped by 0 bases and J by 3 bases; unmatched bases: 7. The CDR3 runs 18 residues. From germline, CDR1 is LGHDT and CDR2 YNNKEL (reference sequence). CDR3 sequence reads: CASSQDPWTGGDGNTIYF. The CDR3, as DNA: TGTGCCAGCAGCCAAGATCCGTGGACAGGGGGCGATGGAAACACCATATATTTT. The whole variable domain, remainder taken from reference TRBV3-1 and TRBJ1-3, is DTAVSQTPKYLVTQMGNDKSIKCEQNLGHDTMYWYKQDSKKFLKIMFSYNNKELIINETVPNRFSPKSPDKAHLNLHINSLELGDSAVYFCASSQDPWTGGDGNTIYFGEGSWLTVV.

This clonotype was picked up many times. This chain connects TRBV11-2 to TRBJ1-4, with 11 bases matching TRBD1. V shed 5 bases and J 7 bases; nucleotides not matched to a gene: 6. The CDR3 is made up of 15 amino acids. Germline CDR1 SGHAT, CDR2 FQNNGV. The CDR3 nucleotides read TGTGCCAGCAGCCCGTCCGGGACAGGGGGTGAAAAACTGTTTTTT. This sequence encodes CASSPSGTGGEKLFF.

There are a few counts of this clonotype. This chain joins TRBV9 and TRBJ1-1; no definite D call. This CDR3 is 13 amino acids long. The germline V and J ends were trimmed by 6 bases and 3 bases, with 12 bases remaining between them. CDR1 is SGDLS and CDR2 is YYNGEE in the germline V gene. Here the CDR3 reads CASTWESDTEAFF. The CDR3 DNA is TGTGCCAGCACATGGGAGTCGGACACTGAAGCTTTCTTT. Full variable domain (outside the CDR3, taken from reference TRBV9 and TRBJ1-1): DSGVTQTPKHLITATGQRVTLRCSPRSGDLSVYWYQQSLDQGLQFLIQYYNGEERAKGNILERFSAQQFPDLHSELNLSSLELGDSALYFCASTWESDTEAFFGQGTRLTVV.

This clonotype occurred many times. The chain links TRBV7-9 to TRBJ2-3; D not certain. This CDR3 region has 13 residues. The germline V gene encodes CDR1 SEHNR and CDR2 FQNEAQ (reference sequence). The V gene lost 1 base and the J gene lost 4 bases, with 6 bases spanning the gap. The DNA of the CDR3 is TGTGCCAGCAGCTTAGGTCCCGCAGATACGCAGTATTTT. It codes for CASSLGPADTQYF.

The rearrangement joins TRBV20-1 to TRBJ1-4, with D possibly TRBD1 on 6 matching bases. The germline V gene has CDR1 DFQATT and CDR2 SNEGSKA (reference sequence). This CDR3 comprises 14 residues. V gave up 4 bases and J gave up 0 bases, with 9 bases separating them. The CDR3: CSATRQATNEKLFF. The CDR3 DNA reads TGCAGTGCTACGCGACAGGCAACTAATGAAAAACTGTTTTTT.

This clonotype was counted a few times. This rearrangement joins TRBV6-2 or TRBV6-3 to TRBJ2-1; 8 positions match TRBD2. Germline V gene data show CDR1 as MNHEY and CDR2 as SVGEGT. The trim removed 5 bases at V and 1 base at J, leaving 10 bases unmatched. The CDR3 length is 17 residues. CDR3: CASSDPWVAGSYNEQFF. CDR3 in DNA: TGTGCCAGCAGTGACCCCTGGGTAGCGGGATCCTACAATGAGCAGTTCTTC.

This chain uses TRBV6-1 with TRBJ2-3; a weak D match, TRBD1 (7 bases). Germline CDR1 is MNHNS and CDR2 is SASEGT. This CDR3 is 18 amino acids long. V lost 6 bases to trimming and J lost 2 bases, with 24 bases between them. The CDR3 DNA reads TGTGCCAGCAGGAGGGGGACACACAGGGGAGGCAACACAGATACGCAGTATTTT. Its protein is CASRRGTHRGGNTDTQYF.

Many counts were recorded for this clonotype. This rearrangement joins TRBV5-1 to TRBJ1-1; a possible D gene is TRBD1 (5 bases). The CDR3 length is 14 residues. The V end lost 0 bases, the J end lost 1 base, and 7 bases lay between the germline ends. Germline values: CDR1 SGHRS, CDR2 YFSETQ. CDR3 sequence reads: CASSLGQQNTEAFF. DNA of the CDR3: TGCGCCAGCAGCTTGGGACAGCAGAACACTGAAGCTTTCTTT.

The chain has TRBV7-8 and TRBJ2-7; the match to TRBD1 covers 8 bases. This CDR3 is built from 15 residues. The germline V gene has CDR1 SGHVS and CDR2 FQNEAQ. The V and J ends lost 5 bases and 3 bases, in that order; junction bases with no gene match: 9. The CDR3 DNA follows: TGTGCCAGCAGCACCCCCGGGACAGGACGCTACGAGCAGTACTTC. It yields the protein CASSTPGTGRYEQYF.

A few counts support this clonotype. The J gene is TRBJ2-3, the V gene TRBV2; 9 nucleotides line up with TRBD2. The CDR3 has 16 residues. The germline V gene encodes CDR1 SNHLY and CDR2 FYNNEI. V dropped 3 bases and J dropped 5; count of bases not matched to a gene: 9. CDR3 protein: CASSEGYSGSQDTQYF. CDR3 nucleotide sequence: TGTGCCAGCAGTGAGGGTTATAGCGGGAGTCAAGATACGCAGTATTTT.

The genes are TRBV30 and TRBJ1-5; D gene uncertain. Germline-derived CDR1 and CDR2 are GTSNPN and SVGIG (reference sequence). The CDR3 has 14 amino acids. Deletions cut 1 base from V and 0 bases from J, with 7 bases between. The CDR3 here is CAWSAPDSNQPQHF. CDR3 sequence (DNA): TGTGCCTGGAGTGCCCCAGATAGCAATCAGCCCCAGCATTTT.

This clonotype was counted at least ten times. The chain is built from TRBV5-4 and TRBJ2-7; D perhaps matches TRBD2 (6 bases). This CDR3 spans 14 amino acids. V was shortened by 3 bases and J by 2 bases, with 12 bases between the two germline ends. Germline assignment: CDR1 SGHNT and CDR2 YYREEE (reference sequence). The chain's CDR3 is CASSSGVNAYEQYF. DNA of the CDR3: TGTGCCAGCAGCTCGGGGGTGAACGCCTACGAGCAGTACTTC.

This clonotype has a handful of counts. CDR3 loop: CASSPLEEGGQEDTQYF. As DNA, the CDR3 is TGTGCCAGCAGTCCCCTCGAGGAAGGGGGGCAAGAAGATACGCAGTATTTT. The chain is built from TRBV6-1 and TRBJ2-3; D may correspond to TRBD1 or TRBD2 (6 bases each). The CDR3 has 17 amino acids. Germline loops: CDR1 MNHNS, CDR2 SASEGT. V was shortened by 5 bases and J by 5 bases, with 23 bases between the two germline ends.